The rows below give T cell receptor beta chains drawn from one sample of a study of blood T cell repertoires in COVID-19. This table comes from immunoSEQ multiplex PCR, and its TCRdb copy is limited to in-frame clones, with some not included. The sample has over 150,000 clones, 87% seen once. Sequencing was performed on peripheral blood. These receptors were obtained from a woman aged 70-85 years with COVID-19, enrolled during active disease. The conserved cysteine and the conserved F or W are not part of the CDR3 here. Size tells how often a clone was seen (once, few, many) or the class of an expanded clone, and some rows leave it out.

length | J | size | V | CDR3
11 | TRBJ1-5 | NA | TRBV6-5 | ASSYSGDQPQH
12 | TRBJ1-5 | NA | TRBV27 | ASSLDRYNQPQH
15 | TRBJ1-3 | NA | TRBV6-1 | ASREGTVWNSGNTIY
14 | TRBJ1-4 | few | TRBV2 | ASRATGVGPNEKLF
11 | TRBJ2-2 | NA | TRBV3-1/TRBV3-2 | ASSQTAAGELF
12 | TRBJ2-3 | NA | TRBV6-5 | ASGGSSSTDTQY
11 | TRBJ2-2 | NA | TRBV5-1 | ASSFGNTGELF
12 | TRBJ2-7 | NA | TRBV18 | ASSTGLTSYEQY
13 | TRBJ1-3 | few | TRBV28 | ASSLEGRPGNTIY
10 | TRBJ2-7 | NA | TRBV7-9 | ASSSQDYEQY
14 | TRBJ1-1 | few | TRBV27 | ASSRGDRGLNTEAF
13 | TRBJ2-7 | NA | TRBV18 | ASSLGAGAPYEQY
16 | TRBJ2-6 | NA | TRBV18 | ASSSLGQGMGGANVLT
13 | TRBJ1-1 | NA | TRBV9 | ASSLGGQGDTEAF
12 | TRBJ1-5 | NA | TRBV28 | ASSLPGFTQPQH
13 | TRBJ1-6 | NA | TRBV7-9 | ASSLLAPGNSPLH
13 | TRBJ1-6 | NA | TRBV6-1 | ASSELQGEGSPLH
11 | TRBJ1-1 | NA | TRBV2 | ASSGDMNTEAF
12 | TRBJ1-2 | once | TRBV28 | ASSQGTVYYGYT
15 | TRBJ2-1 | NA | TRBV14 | ASSPPAGTGVYNEQF
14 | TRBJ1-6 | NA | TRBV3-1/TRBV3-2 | ASSQDQGTGGSPLH
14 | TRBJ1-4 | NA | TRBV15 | ATSRERTGAGEKLF
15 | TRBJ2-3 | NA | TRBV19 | ASSIFRLAGVADTQY
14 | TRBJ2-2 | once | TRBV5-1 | ASSLDGVAEAGELF
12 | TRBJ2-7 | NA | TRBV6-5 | ASSPGQGSYEQY
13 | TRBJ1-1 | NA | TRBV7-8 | ASSLVDPGRTEAF
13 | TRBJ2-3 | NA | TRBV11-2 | ASSGWTSPADTQY
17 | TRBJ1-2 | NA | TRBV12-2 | ASRLAPWDRGPPNYGYT
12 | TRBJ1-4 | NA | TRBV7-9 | ASSLVEGVEKLF
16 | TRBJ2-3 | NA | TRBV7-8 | ASSLGLGSGRSTDTQY
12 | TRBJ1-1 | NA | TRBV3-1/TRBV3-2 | ASSPHRENTEAF
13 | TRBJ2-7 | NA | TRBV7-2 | ASSSRAGGPYEQY
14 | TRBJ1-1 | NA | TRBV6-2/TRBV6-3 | ASSDRDTGTHTEAF
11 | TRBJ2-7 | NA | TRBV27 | ASSPRDSNKQY
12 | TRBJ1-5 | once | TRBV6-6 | ASTPYGRNQPQH
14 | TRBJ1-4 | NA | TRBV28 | ASSSPSGTGGEKLF
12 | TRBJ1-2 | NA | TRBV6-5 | ASSPRGSDGGYT
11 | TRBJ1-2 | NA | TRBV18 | ASTGQGAYGYT
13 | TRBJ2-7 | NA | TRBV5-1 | ASSLAGGESYEQY
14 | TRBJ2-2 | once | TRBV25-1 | ASSKKQGANTGELF
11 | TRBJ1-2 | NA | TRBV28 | ASRQTGTYGYT
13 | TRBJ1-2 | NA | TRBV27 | ASSSTGTGYSPYT
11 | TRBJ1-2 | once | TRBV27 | ASRRGTAYGYT
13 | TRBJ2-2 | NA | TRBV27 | ASTRDRVTAGELF
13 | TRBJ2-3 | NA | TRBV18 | ASSTTSGGTDTQY
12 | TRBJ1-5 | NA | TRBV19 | ASSGTGGNQPQH
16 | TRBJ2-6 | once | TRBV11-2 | ASRGLRTGSSGANVLT
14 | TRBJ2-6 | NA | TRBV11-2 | ASSLERGFGANVLT